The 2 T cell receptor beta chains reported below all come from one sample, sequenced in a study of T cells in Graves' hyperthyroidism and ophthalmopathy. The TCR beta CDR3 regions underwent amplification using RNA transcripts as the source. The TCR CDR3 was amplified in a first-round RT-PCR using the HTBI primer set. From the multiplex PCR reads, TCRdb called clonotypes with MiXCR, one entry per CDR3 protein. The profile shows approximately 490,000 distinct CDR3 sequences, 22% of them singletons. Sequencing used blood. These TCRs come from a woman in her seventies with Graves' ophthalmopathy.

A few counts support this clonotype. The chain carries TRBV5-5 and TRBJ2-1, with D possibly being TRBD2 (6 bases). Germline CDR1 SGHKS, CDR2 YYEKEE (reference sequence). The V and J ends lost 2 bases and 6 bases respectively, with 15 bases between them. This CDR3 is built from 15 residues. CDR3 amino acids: CASSLTGLGSNEQFF. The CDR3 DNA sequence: TGTGCCAGCAGCTTAACGGGACTGGGTAGCAATGAGCAGTTCTTC.

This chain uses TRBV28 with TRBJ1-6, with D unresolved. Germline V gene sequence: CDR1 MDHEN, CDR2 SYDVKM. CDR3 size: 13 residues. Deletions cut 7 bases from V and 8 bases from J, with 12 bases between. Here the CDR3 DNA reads TGTGCCAGCATAGCACAGCGAGATTCACCCCTCCACTTT. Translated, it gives CASIAQRDSPLHF.